The 14 T cell receptor beta chains below were found in one sample sequenced in a study of T cell changes during pregnancy in multiple sclerosis (dated by TCRdb to the late 2010s). The library was made by the immunoSEQ multiplex PCR assay. The immuneACCESS repertoire file appears here via TCRdb, limited to in-frame rearrangements. These files lack a portion of the clones; in checked studies, under half of the deficit traces to unresolved V genes, and the cause of the others is not known. The sample contains tens of thousands of clones, 92% of them found a single time. The ten biggest clones cover 2% of the sample. The starting material was peripheral blood, obtained in the third trimester of pregnancy. These receptors were collected from a female donor in good health, enrolled as a control in a pregnancy study.

This chain links TRBV9 with TRBJ2-5, with 7 bases fitting TRBD2. Germline CDR1 SGDLS, CDR2 YYNGEE. J gave up 5 bases and V 0 bases, and 13 bases lay outside the gene matches. This CDR3 is built from 17 residues. As DNA, the CDR3 is TGTGCCAGCAGCGTAGGGGCGGTAGCGGGTCAAACGGAGACCCAGTACTTC. Translation: CASSVGAVAGQTETQYF.

The chain links TRBV30 to TRBJ2-3; 8 nucleotides match TRBD2. The V gene end was trimmed by 3 bases and the J gene end by 8 bases; junction bases not matched to a gene: 16. The germline V gene encodes CDR1 GTSNPN and CDR2 SVGIG (reference sequence). The CDR3 runs 16 residues. The CDR3 sequence is CAWRRAGGYLGGTQYF. The CDR3 bases are TGTGCCTGGAGGCGGGCGGGGGGCTACCTCGGGGGTACGCAGTATTTT.

V and J are TRBV6-4 and TRBJ2-3; 7 nucleotides line up with TRBD2. Germline trimming cut 2 bases from V and 2 bases from J; bases unmatched to any gene: 4. CDR1 is MRHNA, CDR2 SNTAGT, per germline. This CDR3 is built from 15 residues. DNA of the CDR3: TGTGCCAGCAGTGACGGTAGCGGGCACACAGATACGCAGTATTTT. Translation gives CASSDGSGHTDTQYF.

This clone was counted once. The chain carries TRBV29-1 and TRBJ1-4; TRBD1 matches 9 bases. CDR1 and CDR2 (germline): SQVTM, ANQGSEA. Unmatched junction bases numbered 4, after V lost 3 bases and J lost 8 bases. The CDR3 has 13 residues. The CDR3 DNA sequence: TGCAGCGTTGAGGGACAGGGCGGGGAAAAACTGTTTTTT. It yields the protein CSVEGQGGEKLFF.

The chain couples TRBV19 to TRBJ2-3, with no clear D. V lost 7 bases to trimming and J lost 7 bases, with 15 bases between them. This CDR3 region has 13 residues. Germline CDR1 is LNHDA and CDR2 is SQIVND (reference sequence). The CDR3 spells CASNNPGKNTQYF. The CDR3 DNA is TGTGCCAGTAACAACCCTGGCAAGAATACGCAGTATTTT. The full variable domain, rest sourced from reference TRBV19 and TRBJ2-3, is DGGITQSPKYLFRKEGQNVTLSCEQNLNHDAMYWYRQDPGQGLRLIYYSQIVNDFQKGDIAEGYSVSREKKESFPLTVTSAQKNPTAFYLCASNNPGKNTQYFGPGTRLTVL.

The rearrangement links TRBV28 to TRBJ2-7; 8 nucleotides match TRBD1. The germline CDR1 and CDR2 sequences are MDHEN and SYDVKM. This CDR3 region has 14 residues. The V and J ends lost 9 bases and 1 base, in that order; junction bases with no gene match: 8. CDR3 bases: TGTGCCAGTACGACAGGGGTTACTTCCTACGAGCAGTACTTC. Amino acids: CASTTGVTSYEQYF.

V and J are TRBV7-9 and TRBJ2-3, with unresolved D. The CDR3 runs to 15 residues. The germline gives CDR1 SEHNR, CDR2 FQNEAQ (reference sequence). With 5 bases removed from V and 2 bases from J, the gap between germline ends came to 14 bases. DNA for the CDR3: TGTGCCAGCAGCATAACCGGGTCCTTCACAGATACGCAGTATTTT. This encodes CASSITGSFTDTQYF.

The chain recombines TRBV4-3 with TRBJ2-7, with TRBD2 matching 10 bases. V lost 0 bases to trimming and J lost 6 bases; unmatched junction nucleotides: 8. The CDR3 loop spans 16 amino acids. The germline V gene encodes CDR1 LGHNA and CDR2 YSLEER. The CDR3 here is CASSQDARAGGIEQYF. Here the CDR3 DNA reads TGCGCCAGCAGCCAAGATGCTCGAGCGGGAGGGATCGAGCAGTACTTC.

The chain is built from TRBV30 and TRBJ1-6; D not certain. V was cut by 1 base and J by 5 bases, with 12 bases left in between. This CDR3 spans 15 amino acids. Germline CDR1 and CDR2: GTSNPN and SVGIG (reference sequence). The CDR3 protein is CAWSAGPANNSPLHF. CDR3 nucleotides: TGTGCCTGGAGTGCTGGGCCAGCCAATAATTCACCCCTCCACTTT. Supplemented by reference TRBV30 and TRBJ1-6, the full variable domain reads SQTIHQWPATLVQPVGSPLSLECTVEGTSNPNLYWYRQAAGRGLQLLFYSVGIGQISSEVPQNLSASRPQDRQFILSSKKLLLSDSGFYLCAWSAGPANNSPLHFGNGTRLTVT.

J is TRBJ1-2 and V is TRBV25-1; 8 bases match TRBD1. The CDR3 contains 15 residues. Unmatched junction bases numbered 10, after V lost 6 bases and J lost 4 bases. Germline V gene data show CDR1 as MGHDK and CDR2 as SYGVNS. CDR3 sequence: CASRETGTGVYGYTF. CDR3 nucleotide sequence: TGTGCCAGCAGGGAGACCGGGACAGGTGTCTATGGCTACACCTTC.

The chain has TRBV11-2 and TRBJ1-2; D is perhaps TRBD1 (6 bases). Trimming stripped 8 bases from V and 3 bases from J, with 16 bases between. CDR1 and CDR2 from the germline V gene are SGHAT and FQNNGV. CDR3 size: 14 residues. CDR3 loop: CASFPWGGDYGYTF. The CDR3 DNA is TGTGCCAGCTTCCCCTGGGGGGGCGACTATGGCTACACCTTC.

CDR3 coding DNA: TGTGCCAGCTCACCACTCTTCCAGGCCGCAGATACGCAGTATTTT. Translating it yields CASSPLFQAADTQYF. The chain recombines TRBV18 with TRBJ2-3; D is unclear. The V gene lost 1 base and the J gene lost 4 bases, with 12 bases spanning the gap. The CDR3 spans 15 residues. Germline V lookup: CDR1 KGHSH, CDR2 LQKENI.

J is TRBJ2-2 and V is TRBV7-9, with D possibly matching TRBD1 (6 bases). CDR1 and CDR2 (germline): SEHNR, FQNEAQ (reference sequence). The CDR3 extends over 13 amino acids. The V end lost 4 bases, the J end lost 10 bases, and 13 bases lay between the germline ends. The CDR3 nucleotides are TGTGCCAGCAGCTCCGGACAGTCTAAGGAGCTGTTTTTT. It is translated as CASSSGQSKELFF.

V gene TRBV18 combines with J gene TRBJ1-6; D is perhaps TRBD1 (5 bases). The V gene's germline CDR1 is KGHSH and CDR2 LQKENI. CDR3 length equals 15 residues. Trimming took off 0 bases at V and 6 bases at J, with 9 bases between the two ends. DNA for the CDR3: TGTGCCAGCTCACCACCGCCAGGGTTTAATTCACCCCTCCACTTT. Amino acids: CASSPPPGFNSPLHF.